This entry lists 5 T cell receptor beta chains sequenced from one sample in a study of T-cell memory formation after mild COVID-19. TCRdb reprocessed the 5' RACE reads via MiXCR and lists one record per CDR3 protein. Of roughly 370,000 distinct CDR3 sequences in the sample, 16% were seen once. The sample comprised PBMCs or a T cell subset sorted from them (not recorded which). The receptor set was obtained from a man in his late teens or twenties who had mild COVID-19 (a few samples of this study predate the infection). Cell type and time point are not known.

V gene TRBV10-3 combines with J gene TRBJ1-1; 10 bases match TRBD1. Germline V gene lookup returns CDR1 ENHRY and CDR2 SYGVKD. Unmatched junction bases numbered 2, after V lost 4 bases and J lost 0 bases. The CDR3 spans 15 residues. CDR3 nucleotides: TGTGCCATCAGTGGGACAGGGGGTATGAACACTGAAGCTTTCTTT. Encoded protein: CAISGTGGMNTEAFF.

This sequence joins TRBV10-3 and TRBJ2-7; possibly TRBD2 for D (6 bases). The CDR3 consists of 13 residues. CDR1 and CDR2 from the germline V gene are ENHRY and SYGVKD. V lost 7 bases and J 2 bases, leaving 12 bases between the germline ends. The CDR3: CAIKRAGTYEQYF. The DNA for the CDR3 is TGTGCCATCAAAAGGGCGGGGACCTACGAGCAGTACTTC.

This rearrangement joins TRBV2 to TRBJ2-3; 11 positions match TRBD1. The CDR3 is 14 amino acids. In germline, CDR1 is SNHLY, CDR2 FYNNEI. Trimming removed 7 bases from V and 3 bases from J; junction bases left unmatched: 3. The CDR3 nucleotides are TGTGCCAGCAAGGGGACAGGGGGAACAGATACGCAGTATTTT. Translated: CASKGTGGTDTQYF.

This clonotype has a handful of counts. In DNA form, the CDR3 reads TGCAGCTCCCAGCGGGGGGAAGGCACAGATACGCAGTATTTT. Translation: CSSQRGEGTDTQYF. The chain combines TRBV29-1 with TRBJ2-3, with 9 bases aligning to TRBD2. There are 14 residues in the CDR3. Losses at the gene ends were 8 bases for V and 1 base for J; bases not matched to a gene: 7. The germline CDR1 and CDR2 sequences are SQVTM and ANQGSEA.

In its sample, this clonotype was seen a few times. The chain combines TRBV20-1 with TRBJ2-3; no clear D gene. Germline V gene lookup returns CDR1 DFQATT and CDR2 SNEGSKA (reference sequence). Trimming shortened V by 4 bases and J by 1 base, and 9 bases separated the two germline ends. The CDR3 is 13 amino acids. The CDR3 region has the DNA TGCAGTGCTACGTTCTCCCGCACAGATACGCAGTATTTT. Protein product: CSATFSRTDTQYF.